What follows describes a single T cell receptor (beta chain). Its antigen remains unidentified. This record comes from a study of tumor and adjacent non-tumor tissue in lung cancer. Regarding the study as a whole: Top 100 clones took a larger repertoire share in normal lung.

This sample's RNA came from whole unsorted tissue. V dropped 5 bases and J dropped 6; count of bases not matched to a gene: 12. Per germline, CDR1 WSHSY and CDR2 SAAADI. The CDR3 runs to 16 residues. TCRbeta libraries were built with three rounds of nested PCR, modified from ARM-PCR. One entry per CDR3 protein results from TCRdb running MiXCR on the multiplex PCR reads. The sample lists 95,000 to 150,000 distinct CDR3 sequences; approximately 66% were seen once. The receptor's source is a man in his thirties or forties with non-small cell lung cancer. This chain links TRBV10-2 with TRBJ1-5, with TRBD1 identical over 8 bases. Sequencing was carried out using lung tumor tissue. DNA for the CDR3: TGCGCCAGCAGTTCAGGGACAGGAGGCGGAACTCAGCCCCAGCATTTT. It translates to CASSSGTGGGTQPQHF.